A selection of T cell receptor beta chains follows, all from one sample in a study of blood T cells in healthy people across ages. TCRdb re-analysed the 5' RACE reads in MiXCR, keeping a single row per CDR3 protein. The data show about 640,000 distinct CDR3 sequences, 25% to 30% seen once. The sequenced sample consisted of blood. The receptors here all came from a woman over 75 in good health. CDR3s leave out the opening cysteine and the closing phenylalanine or tryptophan. The D gene is left open where the match is weak.

d_gene	j_gene	v_gene	CDR3aa
.	TRBJ2-1	TRBV2	ASSDGGAGYEQF
.	TRBJ2-5	TRBV7-2	ASRQTRPSHNEQY
TRBD2	TRBJ2-1	TRBV20-1	SARVAGEGGNEQF
TRBD2	TRBJ2-7	TRBV20-1	SAGTTSGGQLTYEQY
TRBD1	TRBJ2-7	TRBV4-1	ASRRDRGHDEQY
.	TRBJ1-6	TRBV28	ASTLIGPLSINSPLH
.	TRBJ2-6	TRBV25-1	ASTKGQGGANVLT
TRBD1	TRBJ2-6	TRBV2	ASIKGQGTGANVRT
.	TRBJ2-7	TRBV14	ASSQAGGGPRQY
.	TRBJ2-7	TRBV11-2	ASSFFIFQGPYEQY
.	TRBJ1-5	TRBV2	ASSEVQGRGNQPQH
TRBD2	TRBJ2-3	TRBV7-3	ASSGSGGASDTQY
TRBD1	TRBJ1-2	TRBV6-5	ASSDGQGPNYGYT
.	TRBJ2-7	TRBV5-1	ASSPRPSAASYEQY
.	TRBJ1-2	TRBV20-1	SAEPGHPQGGYT
.	TRBJ2-7	TRBV18	ASSPQREQY
.	TRBJ2-1	TRBV5-1	ASSLSGLGNEQF
TRBD2	TRBJ2-1	TRBV28	ACSFSGGASNEQF
TRBD2	TRBJ2-1	TRBV7-8	ASSRIGGGSSYNEQF
TRBD2	TRBJ2-3	TRBV30	AWSVWGLAGGITSTDTQY
.	TRBJ2-2	TRBV5-1	ASSLELETGELF
TRBD2	TRBJ2-5	TRBV5-1	ASSLLGRGDQETQY
TRBD1	TRBJ1-5	TRBV7-8	VSSLGKGQGEPRQPQH
TRBD2	TRBJ2-1	TRBV7-6	ASSLAAGGPFEQF
.	TRBJ1-3	TRBV3-1	ASSQGRRTAIY
TRBD2	TRBJ2-7	TRBV7-2	ASSLGFSSGGYEQY
.	TRBJ2-1	TRBV7-2	ASSLGGLNLNEQF
.	TRBJ2-3	TRBV20-1	SVAGQSTDTQY
TRBD2	.	TRBV7-6	ASSTSSGGTYEQY
.	TRBJ1-5	TRBV6-1	ASRKGVGQPQH
TRBD2	TRBJ2-7	TRBV7-2	ASSLLGGANEQY
.	TRBJ1-2	TRBV29-1	SVKEGLSRYGYT
.	TRBJ2-2	TRBV7-2	ASSLFGLSGAGELF
.	TRBJ2-3	TRBV11-2	ASSLDRGSPDTQY
.	TRBJ1-2	TRBV7-2	ASSLEAGPSYGYT
TRBD2	TRBJ2-3	TRBV7-3	ASSLTGSGGSTDTQY
.	TRBJ2-1	TRBV28	ASSLHNEQF
.	TRBJ1-2	TRBV3-1	ASSQGTNGYT
TRBD1	TRBJ2-7	TRBV5-5	ASSLIQGGTYEQY
.	TRBJ2-5	TRBV3-1	ASSQDARFKQY
.	TRBJ2-1	TRBV28	AGSVRGLYEQF
.	TRBJ2-1	TRBV20-1	SALQGSLFYNEQF
TRBD1	TRBJ2-7	TRBV20-1	SAPGTGGDEQY
TRBD2	TRBJ2-7	TRBV27	ASSTGLAGVSYEQY
TRBD2	TRBJ2-1	TRBV2	ASSGLAGGPGNNAQF
.	.	TRBV27	ASSSPRTAVETQY
.	TRBJ1-2	TRBV6-5	ASSYAGGGADYGYT
TRBD1	TRBJ2-3	TRBV7-3	ASSLLKKEGDRETDTQY
TRBD1	TRBJ2-1	TRBV18	ASSQEDRGEEF
.	TRBJ2-7	TRBV19	ASGWRDEQY
.	TRBJ2-7	TRBV6-2/TRBV6-3	ASSYFQGREQY
.	.	TRBV5-1	VGSRGEGEQY
.	TRBJ2-2	TRBV21-1	ASLPNGSGGKNNTGELF
TRBD2	TRBJ2-1	TRBV11-3	ASSAPPPAGVAYNEQF
TRBD2	TRBJ2-1	TRBV4-2	ASSQASGRVYNEQF
TRBD2	TRBJ2-3	TRBV6-6	ASRGTSGKLDTQY
TRBD2	TRBJ2-5	TRBV29-1	SVLGLAGTDQETQY
.	TRBJ2-1	TRBV5-1	ASSWGVSANEQF